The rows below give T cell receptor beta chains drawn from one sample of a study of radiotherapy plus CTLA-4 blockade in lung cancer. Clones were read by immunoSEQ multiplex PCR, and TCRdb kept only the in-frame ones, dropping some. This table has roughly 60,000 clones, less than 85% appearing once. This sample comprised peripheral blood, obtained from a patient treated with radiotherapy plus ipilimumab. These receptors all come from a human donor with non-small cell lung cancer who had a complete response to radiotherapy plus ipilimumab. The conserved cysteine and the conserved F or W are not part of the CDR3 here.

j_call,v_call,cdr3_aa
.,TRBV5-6,ASIWQGTSYEQY
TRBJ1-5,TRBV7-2,ASNLGGPNQPQH
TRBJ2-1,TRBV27,ATDRPGTKSYNEQF
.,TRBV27,ASRGGGTRYEQY
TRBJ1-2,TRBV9,ASSEETGGLGGYT
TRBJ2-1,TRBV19,ASSIVSQGQQF
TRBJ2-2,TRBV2,ATLAGDTGELF
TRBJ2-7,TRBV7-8,ASSFTGYEQY
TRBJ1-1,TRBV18,ASSLGAGMNTEAF
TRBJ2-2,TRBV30,AWRGQNTGELF
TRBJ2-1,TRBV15,ATSRGQGLEQF
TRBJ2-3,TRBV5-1,ASSKGTSGESTDTQY
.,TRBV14,ASSQDSSRVNEQY
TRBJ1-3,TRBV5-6,ASSSLQGRTSSGNTIY
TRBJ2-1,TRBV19,ASSSSNEQF
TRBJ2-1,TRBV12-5,ASGAAKTVEQF
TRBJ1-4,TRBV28,ASSLPALGDSNEKLF
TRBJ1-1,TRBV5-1,ASSKTGRGITEAF
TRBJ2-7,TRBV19,ASSAAGHQQY
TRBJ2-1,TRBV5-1,ASSTSGTDYNEQF
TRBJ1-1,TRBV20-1,SATRVFEAF
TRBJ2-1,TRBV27,ASSYGGGYNEQF
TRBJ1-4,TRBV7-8,ASSLKNGQGTQKLF
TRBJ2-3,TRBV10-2,ASSVTGGTDTQY
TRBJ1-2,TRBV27,ASRWGVNYGYT
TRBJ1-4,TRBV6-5,ASSRTGNEKLF
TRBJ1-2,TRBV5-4,ASSGQGNLWYGYT
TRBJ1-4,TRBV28,ASSITGAFFEKLF
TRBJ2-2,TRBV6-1,ASTTDRINTGELF
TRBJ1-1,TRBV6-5,ASSLYSLNTEAF
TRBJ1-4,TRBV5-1,ASSLATGGSEKLF
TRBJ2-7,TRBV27,ASSLSGRGYEQY
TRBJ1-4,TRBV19,ASSRQVNGEKLF
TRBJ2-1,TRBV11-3,ASSFNLISNEQF
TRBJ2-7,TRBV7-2,ASSPDEAGGTLEQY
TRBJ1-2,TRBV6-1,ASSPQDSHGYT
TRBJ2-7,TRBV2,ASIRDRGPAYEQY
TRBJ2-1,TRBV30,AWSFTSGRALGSYNEQF
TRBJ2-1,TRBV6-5,ASSYRDSSYNEQF
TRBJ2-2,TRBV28,ASSLRGMRLF
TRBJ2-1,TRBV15,ATSRLQEQF
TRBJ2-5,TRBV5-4,ASSPGTRGEETQY
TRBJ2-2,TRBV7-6,ASSLAPSGETGELF
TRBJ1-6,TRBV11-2,ASSYTGNNSPLH
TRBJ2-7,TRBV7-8,ASSPRRFSSYEQY
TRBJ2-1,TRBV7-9,ASSLGGQGVDNEQF
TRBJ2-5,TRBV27,ASKSEIAGRETQY
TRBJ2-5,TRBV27,ASRARDRVETQY